What follows are 24 T cell receptor beta chains derived from one specimen sequenced in a study of T-cell reconstitution after alpha-beta-depleted transplantation in children. Preparation of the TCRbeta library involved a method that used unique molecular identifiers. TCRdb reprocessed the PCR reads with MiXCR, giving one entry per CDR3 protein. The table lists around 9,000 distinct CDR3 sequences, approximately 18% of them singletons. The sample here was PBMCs, mostly from graft donor cells, taken 60 days after TCRalphabeta/CD19-depleted stem cell transplant. The receptor source for this set is a girl under two years old who had a stem cell transplant for combined immunodeficiency, so the T cells may come from the graft donor.

This clonotype was counted at least ten times. V is TRBV20-1 and J is TRBJ2-1, with 8 bases fitting TRBD2. Per germline, CDR1 DFQATT and CDR2 SNEGSKA (reference sequence). The CDR3 has 16 amino acids. V lost 5 bases to trimming and J lost 1 base; unmatched junction nucleotides: 10. CDR3 in DNA: TGCAGTGCTCGATCTCGAGCGGGAGTATCCTACAATGAGCAGTTCTTC. Residues: CSARSRAGVSYNEQFF.

This clonotype was picked up many times. V is TRBV15 and J is TRBJ2-3; 8 bases line up with TRBD2. Germline CDR1 LNHNV, CDR2 YYDKDF (reference sequence). J gave up 4 bases and V 1 base, and 7 bases lay outside the gene matches. The CDR3 sequence is 16 residues long. The CDR3, as DNA: TGTGCCACCAGCAGAGTGCCAGCGGGAGTCGCAGATACGCAGTATTTT. Translating it yields CATSRVPAGVADTQYF. Full variable domain (remainder filled in from reference TRBV15 and TRBJ2-3): DAMVIQNPRYQVTQFGKPVTLSCSQTLNHNVMYWYQQKSSQAPKLLFHYYDKDFNNEADTPDNFQSRRPNTSFCFLDIRSPGLGDTAMYLCATSRVPAGVADTQYFGPGTRLTVL.

This clonotype was seen a few times. The V and J genes are TRBV5-8 and TRBJ2-1; 14 bases are a match to TRBD2. The V and J ends lost 7 bases and 3 bases, in that order; junction bases with no gene match: 9. This CDR3 region has 17 residues. Looked up from germline, CDR1 is SGHTS and CDR2 is YDEGEE. CDR3 amino acids: CASSKGTSGSRYNEQFF. The DNA for the CDR3 is TGTGCCAGCTCGAAAGGGACTAGCGGGAGCCGCTACAATGAGCAGTTCTTC.

The genes are TRBV7-9 and TRBJ2-1; D is possibly TRBD2 (5 bases). V was cut by 6 bases and J by 5 bases, with 20 bases left in between. CDR3 length: 16 residues. Germline loops: CDR1 SEHNR, CDR2 FQNEAQ (reference sequence). Here the CDR3 reads CASSFDNSGWNNEQFF. The CDR3 bases are TGTGCCAGCAGTTTCGACAACAGCGGATGGAACAATGAGCAGTTCTTC.

This chain uses TRBV13 with TRBJ1-5; D is unclear. V shed 0 bases and J shed 0 bases, with 6 bases lying between them. The CDR3 spans 15 residues. The germline V gene has CDR1 PRHDT and CDR2 FYEKMQ (reference sequence). The CDR3 DNA reads as TGTGCCAGCAGCTTAGGGTTCTCTAGCAATCAGCCCCAGCATTTT. Translation: CASSLGFSSNQPQHF.

The chain joins TRBV30 to TRBJ2-2; maybe TRBD1 (6 bases). The CDR3 has 13 amino acids. Germline assignment: CDR1 GTSNPN and CDR2 SVGIG (reference sequence). Deletions cut 7 bases from V and 1 base from J, with 10 bases between. The CDR3 coding sequence is TGTGCCTCTCAGGGGCGGAACACCGGGGAGCTGTTTTTT. It translates to CASQGRNTGELFF.

The table lists this clonotype with many counts. The chain has TRBV7-2 and TRBJ2-1, with 9 nucleotides matching TRBD1. The V segment lost 3 bases and the J segment 12 bases; nucleotides outside the gene matches: 0. The CDR3 spans 11 residues. Germline V gives CDR1 SGHTA, CDR2 FQGNSA. CDR3 region: CASSLGQGQFF. The DNA of the CDR3 is TGTGCCAGCAGCTTGGGACAGGGGCAGTTCTTC.

This clonotype was seen ten or more times. The rearrangement uses TRBV10-3 and TRBJ2-5; D remains unclear. Deletions cut 3 bases from V and 0 bases from J, with 5 bases between. This CDR3 is built from 13 residues. Germline V gives CDR1 ENHRY, CDR2 SYGVKD. The CDR3 loop reads CAISDGYQETQYF. The CDR3 DNA reads as TGTGCCATCAGTGATGGGTACCAAGAGACCCAGTACTTC.

This chain joins TRBV6-5 and TRBJ2-2; D unresolved. The CDR3 extends over 15 amino acids. Between the trimmed V and J ends, which lost 1 base and 6 bases, there was a span of 12 bases. The germline V gene encodes CDR1 MNHEY and CDR2 SVGAGI. CDR3 amino acids: CASSYYPFIAGELFF. For the CDR3, the DNA is TGTGCCAGCAGTTACTATCCCTTTATCGCCGGGGAGCTGTTTTTT.

The chain recombines TRBV15 with TRBJ2-1, with 11 bases aligning to TRBD2. The germline gives CDR1 LNHNV, CDR2 YYDKDF (reference sequence). V lost 6 bases and J lost 0; bases outside the gene matches: 7. This CDR3 comprises 17 residues. The CDR3 region is CATRGSGGESSYNEQFF. For the CDR3, the DNA is TGTGCCACCAGAGGTAGCGGGGGGGAAAGCTCCTACAATGAGCAGTTCTTC.

This clonotype showed up many times. V usage is TRBV28 and J usage is TRBJ1-2; 7 bases line up with TRBD1. The CDR3 length is 14 residues. From germline, CDR1 is MDHEN and CDR2 SYDVKM. The V segment lost 1 base and the J segment 9 bases; nucleotides outside the gene matches: 8. CDR3 in amino acids: CASSLFSQGVRYTF. For the CDR3, the DNA is TGTGCCAGCAGTTTATTCTCCCAGGGGGTACGCTACACCTTC.

The chain has TRBV5-1 and TRBJ2-5, with 11 positions matching TRBD2. Per the germline V gene, CDR1 is SGHRS and CDR2 is YFSETQ. V dropped 0 bases and J dropped 5; count of bases not matched to a gene: 3. This CDR3 is built from 15 residues. The CDR3 DNA sequence: TGCGCCAGCAGCTTGGTAGCGGGGGGGCCGGAGACCCAGTACTTC. As protein: CASSLVAGGPETQYF. Using reference TRBV5-1 and TRBJ2-5 for the parts outside the CDR3, the full variable domain is KAGVTQTPRYLIKTRGQQVTLSCSPISGHRSVSWYQQTPGQGLQFLFEYFSETQRNKGNFPGRFSGRQFSNSRSEMNVSTLELGDSALYLCASSLVAGGPETQYFGPGTRLLVL.

At least ten counts were recorded for this clonotype. V and J are TRBV20-1 and TRBJ1-1; TRBD1 might be the D (6 bases). The CDR3 totals 14 residues. CDR1 is DFQATT, CDR2 SNEGSKA, per germline (reference sequence). V lost 0 bases and J 5 bases, leaving 13 bases between the germline ends. CDR3 sequence reads: CSARDQGGGTEAFF. In DNA form, the CDR3 reads TGCAGTGCTAGAGATCAAGGGGGAGGAACTGAAGCTTTCTTT.

The chain couples TRBV7-8 to TRBJ2-7, with D possibly TRBD2 on 5 matching bases. The germline gives CDR1 SGHVS, CDR2 FQNEAQ. The CDR3 spans 11 residues. V lost 3 bases and J lost 5, with 5 bases in between. The CDR3 DNA reads TGTGCCAGCAGCTTGAGGGACGAGCAGTACTTC. Translation gives CASSLRDEQYF. Supplemented by reference TRBV7-8 and TRBJ2-7, the full variable domain reads GAGVSQSPRYKVAKRGQDVALRCDPISGHVSLFWYQQALGQGPEFLTYFQNEAQLDKSGLPSDRFFAERPEGSVSTLKIQRTQQEDSAVYLCASSLRDEQYFGPGTRLTVT.

This clonotype has at least ten counts. This sequence joins TRBV28 and TRBJ2-7, with 8 bases matching TRBD1. The CDR3 consists of 12 residues. The junction had 2 bases not matched to a gene; V was cut back by 6 bases and J by 4 bases. Per the germline V gene, CDR1 is MDHEN and CDR2 is SYDVKM. The CDR3 here is CASRTGAYEQYF. The CDR3 DNA sequence: TGTGCCAGCAGGACAGGGGCTTACGAGCAGTACTTC. Supplemented by reference TRBV28 and TRBJ2-7, the full variable domain reads DVKVTQSSRYLVKRTGEKVFLECVQDMDHENMFWYRQDPGLGLRLIYFSYDVKMKEKGDIPEGYSVSREKKERFSLILESASTNQTSMYLCASRTGAYEQYFGPGTRLTVT.

This clonotype was observed once. The rearrangement links TRBV4-3 to TRBJ2-3, with D possibly being TRBD1 or TRBD2 (7 bases each). Germline CDR1 LGHNA, CDR2 YSLEER. The length of the CDR3 is 16 residues. V lost 1 base and J lost 5, with 16 bases in between. CDR3 nucleotides: TGCGCCAGCAGCCAAGGGTTAACAGGGGAGGGAGATACGCAGTATTTT. The encoded protein is CASSQGLTGEGDTQYF.

This rearrangement joins TRBV6-2 or TRBV6-3 to TRBJ2-2; 10 nucleotides line up with TRBD2. With 0 bases clipped from V and 6 bases from J, the junction kept 10 bases outside the gene matches. This CDR3 is 18 amino acids long. In germline, CDR1 is MNHEY, CDR2 SVGEGT. DNA for the CDR3: TGTGCCAGCAGTTACTCGATCCTCCGAGCGGGGGGGTCCGGGGAGCTGTTTTTT. It encodes CASSYSILRAGGSGELFF.

This clonotype occurred a few times. The J gene is TRBJ2-2, the V gene TRBV10-3; 16 nucleotides agree with TRBD2. CDR3 size: 15 residues. Germline lookup yields CDR1 ENHRY and CDR2 SYGVKD. The junction had 3 bases not matched to a gene; V was cut back by 10 bases and J by 4 bases. CDR3 in amino acids: CASGTSGRATGELFF. The CDR3, as DNA: TGTGCCAGCGGGACTAGCGGGAGGGCCACCGGGGAGCTGTTTTTT.

This clonotype was detected ten times or more. The chain employs TRBV20-1 and TRBJ2-1, with a weak D call TRBD1 (6 bases). The germline gives CDR1 DFQATT, CDR2 SNEGSKA (reference sequence). This CDR3 spans 14 amino acids. The V gene lost 6 bases and the J gene lost 3 bases, with 15 bases spanning the gap. Here the CDR3 reads CSAGTRPIYNEQFF. CDR3 sequence (DNA): TGCAGTGCCGGGACAAGGCCAATCTACAATGAGCAGTTCTTC.

This clonotype was detected ten times or more. The CDR3 bases are TGCAGCGTTGAGGTGACTAGCGCCAATGAGCAGTTCTTC. Protein sequence: CSVEVTSANEQFF. The V and J genes are TRBV29-1 and TRBJ2-1, with 8 bases aligning to TRBD2. The CDR3 loop spans 13 amino acids. CDR1 and CDR2 (germline): SQVTM, ANQGSEA. J gave up 6 bases and V 3 bases, and 4 bases lay outside the gene matches.

The chain has TRBV13 and TRBJ2-3, with TRBD2 as a possible D gene (7 bases). Germline assignment: CDR1 PRHDT and CDR2 FYEKMQ (reference sequence). This CDR3 is 19 amino acids long. V was shortened by 2 bases and J by 5 bases, with 26 bases between the two germline ends. CDR3 region: CASSLSPDFVGGPIDTQYF. The CDR3 nucleotides read TGTGCCAGCAGCTTATCCCCTGATTTCGTGGGGGGGCCTATAGATACGCAGTATTTT.

This clonotype was detected ten times or more. The chain combines TRBV4-2 with TRBJ1-1; D uncertain. The V gene lost 0 bases and the J gene lost 2 bases, with 4 bases spanning the gap. Germline V gives CDR1 LGHNA, CDR2 YNFKEQ. This CDR3 region has 13 residues. The CDR3 sequence: CASSQEINTEAFF. CDR3 nucleotide sequence: TGTGCCAGCAGCCAAGAAATCAACACTGAAGCTTTCTTT.

This clonotype appeared many times. V is TRBV20-1 and J is TRBJ2-7, with 13 positions matching TRBD2. The germline gives CDR1 DFQATT, CDR2 SNEGSKA (reference sequence). The V segment lost 2 bases and the J segment 4 bases; nucleotides outside the gene matches: 11. The CDR3 totals 17 residues. CDR3 DNA: TGCAGTGCTAGAACTGGACTAGCGGGAGATATGGGTTACGAGCAGTACTTC. Translated: CSARTGLAGDMGYEQYF.

The table lists this clonotype with a few counts. CDR3 sequence: CAIRQRDNSPLHF. The CDR3 nucleotides are TGTGCCATACGACAAAGGGATAATTCACCCCTCCACTTT. The rearrangement links TRBV10-3 to TRBJ1-6; D ambiguous. Germline CDR1 reads ENHRY; CDR2 reads SYGVKD. Trimming took off 9 bases at V and 5 bases at J, with 11 bases between the two ends. The CDR3 loop spans 13 amino acids.